This TCR beta chain was sequenced for a study of blood T cell repertoires in COVID-19. Overall study: In each case, the material was cDNA or gDNA derived from T cells, B-cell-depleted T cells, or PBMCs.

Clones were read by immunoSEQ multiplex PCR, and TCRdb kept only the in-frame ones, dropping some. Among hundreds of thousands of clones listed, around 89% were seen once. V shed 3 bases, J shed 4 bases, and the junction held 9 bases outside the gene matches. The CDR3 runs to 16 residues. In germline, CDR1 is MGHRA, CDR2 YSYEKL. The chain links TRBV4-1 to TRBJ1-5; 7 positions match TRBD1. The receptor's source is a woman between 25 and 40 years old with acute or convalescent COVID-19. Sequencing was done on a sample of peripheral blood. The CDR3 DNA is TGCGCCAGCAGCCACAGACAGGGAGCTCGGAATCAGCCCCAGCATTTT. Translation: CASSHRQGARNQPQHF.